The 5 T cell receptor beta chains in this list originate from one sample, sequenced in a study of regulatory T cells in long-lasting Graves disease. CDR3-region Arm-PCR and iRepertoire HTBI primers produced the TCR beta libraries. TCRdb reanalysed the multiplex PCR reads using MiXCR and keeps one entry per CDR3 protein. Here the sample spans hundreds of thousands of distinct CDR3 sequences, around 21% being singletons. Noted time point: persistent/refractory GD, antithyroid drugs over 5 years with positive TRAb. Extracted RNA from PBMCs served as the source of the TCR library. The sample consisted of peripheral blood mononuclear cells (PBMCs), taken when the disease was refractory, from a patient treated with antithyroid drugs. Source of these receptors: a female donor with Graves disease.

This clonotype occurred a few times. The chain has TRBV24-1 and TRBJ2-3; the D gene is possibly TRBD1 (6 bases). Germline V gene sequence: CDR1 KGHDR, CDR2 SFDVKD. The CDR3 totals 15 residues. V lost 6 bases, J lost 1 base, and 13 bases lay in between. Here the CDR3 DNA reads TGTGCCACCAGTTACGGCGCAGGGGGCACAGATACGCAGTATTTT. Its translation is CATSYGAGGTDTQYF.

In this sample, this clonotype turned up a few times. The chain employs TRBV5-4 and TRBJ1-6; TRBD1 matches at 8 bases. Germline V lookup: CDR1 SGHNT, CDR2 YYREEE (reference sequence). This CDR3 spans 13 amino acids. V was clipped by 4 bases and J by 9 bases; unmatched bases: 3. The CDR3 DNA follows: TGTGCCAGCAGCCCGGACAGGGTTTCACCCCTCCACTTT. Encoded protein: CASSPDRVSPLHF.

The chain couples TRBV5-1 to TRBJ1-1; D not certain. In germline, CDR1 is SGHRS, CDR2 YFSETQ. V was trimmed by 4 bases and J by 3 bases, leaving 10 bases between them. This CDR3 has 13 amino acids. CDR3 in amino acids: CASSHGSHTEAFF. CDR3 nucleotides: TGCGCCAGCAGCCACGGGTCTCACACTGAAGCTTTCTTT.

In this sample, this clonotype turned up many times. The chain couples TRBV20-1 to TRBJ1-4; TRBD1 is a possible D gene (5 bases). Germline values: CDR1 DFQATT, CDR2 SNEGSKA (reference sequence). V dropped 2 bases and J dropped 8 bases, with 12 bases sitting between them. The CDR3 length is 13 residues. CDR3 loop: CSARSQGGEKLFF. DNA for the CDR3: TGCAGTGCTAGATCCCAGGGCGGCGAAAAACTGTTTTTT.

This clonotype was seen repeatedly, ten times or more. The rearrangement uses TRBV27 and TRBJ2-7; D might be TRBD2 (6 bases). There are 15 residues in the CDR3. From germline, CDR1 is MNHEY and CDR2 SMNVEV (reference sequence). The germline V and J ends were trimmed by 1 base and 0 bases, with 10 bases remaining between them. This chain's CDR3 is CASSLFGGISYEQYF. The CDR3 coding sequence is TGTGCCAGCAGTTTATTCGGGGGAATCTCCTACGAGCAGTACTTC.